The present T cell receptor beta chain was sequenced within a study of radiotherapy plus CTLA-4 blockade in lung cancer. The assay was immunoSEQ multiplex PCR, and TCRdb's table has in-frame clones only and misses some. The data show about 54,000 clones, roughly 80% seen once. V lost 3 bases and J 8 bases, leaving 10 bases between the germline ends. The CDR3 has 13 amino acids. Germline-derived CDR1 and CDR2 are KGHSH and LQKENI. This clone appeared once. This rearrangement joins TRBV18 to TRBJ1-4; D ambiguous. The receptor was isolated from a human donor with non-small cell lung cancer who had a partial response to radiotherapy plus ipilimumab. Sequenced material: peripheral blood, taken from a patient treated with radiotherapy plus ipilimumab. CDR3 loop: CASSPLSSEKLFF. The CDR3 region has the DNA TGTGCCAGCTCACCCTTATCCTCCGAAAAACTGTTTTTT.